Listed here is a single T cell receptor (beta chain). This record belongs to a study of T-cell memory formation after mild COVID-19. Germline loops: CDR1 SNHLY, CDR2 FYNNEI. V was clipped by 6 bases and J by 8 bases, with 16 bases between them. CDR3 length equals 14 residues. TCRdb reprocessed the 5' RACE reads via MiXCR and lists one record per CDR3 protein. The sample lists approximately 290,000 distinct CDR3 sequences, 15% to 20% occurring once. The genes are TRBV2 and TRBJ1-4, with a weak D call TRBD1 (5 bases). The source of this sequence is a man aged 18-30 years who had mild COVID-19 (a few samples of this study predate the infection). Cell type and time point are not known. Material for sequencing was PBMCs or a T cell subset sorted from them (not recorded which). The CDR3 region has the DNA TGTGCCAGCAGACCCGACAGCCGGGGGGAAAAACTGTTTTTT. It is translated as CASRPDSRGEKLFF.